This is a list of T cell receptor beta chains from one sample in a study of shared clonotypes between healthy human individuals. Clones were sequenced by immunoSEQ multiplex PCR, and TCRdb holds only the in-frame ones, with some missing. The sample has more than 550,000 clones, approximately 77% seen once; the top ten hold less than 2%. The sample taken for sequencing was memory CD4+ T cells sorted from blood. These receptors all stem from a woman aged 25 to 39 in good health. CDR3s include the opening cysteine and the closing phenylalanine or tryptophan. The order of the fields is D gene, clone size, J gene, V gene, CDR3 protein, CDR3 DNA. A D gene is named only where the DNA matches it firmly. Expanded clones get a size class; other rows say once, few or many, or leave the size out.

D: TRBD1
size: -
J: TRBJ1-5
V: TRBV6-5
CDR3: CASSSTGTGILQPQHF
DNA: TGTGCCAGCAGTTCGACCGGGACAGGGATTTTGCAGCCCCAGCATTTT

D: -
size: many
J: TRBJ2-2
V: TRBV2
CDR3: CASRGSTTGELFF
DNA: TGTGCCAGCAGGGGCTCTACCACCGGGGAGCTGTTTTTT

D: -
size: few
J: TRBJ1-2
V: TRBV2
CDR3: CASSDQGSVGYTF
DNA: TGTGCCAGCAGTGACCAGGGTAGCGTTGGCTACACCTTC

D: TRBD2
size: -
J: TRBJ2-3
V: TRBV28
CDR3: CASPSGASGNSLPDTQYF
DNA: TGTGCCAGCCCCTCCGGAGCTAGCGGGAATTCTTTGCCAGATACGCAGTATTTT

D: -
size: -
J: TRBJ2-5
V: TRBV5-1
CDR3: CASSLGDRDSGTQYF
DNA: TGCGCCAGCAGCTTAGGTGACAGGGACTCAGGGACCCAGTACTTC

D: -
size: -
J: TRBJ1-1
V: TRBV28
CDR3: CASSLGRGDTEAFF
DNA: TGTGCCAGCAGTTTGGGGAGGGGGGACACTGAAGCTTTCTTT

D: TRBD2
size: -
J: TRBJ2-2
V: TRBV30
CDR3: CAWSVALAGAGELFF
DNA: TGTGCCTGGAGTGTAGCGCTAGCGGGAGCCGGGGAGCTGTTTTTT

D: -
size: -
J: TRBJ2-5
V: TRBV6-5
CDR3: CASSRPAGDQYF
DNA: TGTGCCAGCAGTCGCCCCGCCGGGGACCAGTACTTC

D: -
size: -
J: TRBJ2-7
V: TRBV27
CDR3: CASSYSPGVDEQYF
DNA: TGTGCCAGCAGCTATAGCCCGGGAGTGGACGAGCAGTACTTC

D: TRBD1
size: few
J: TRBJ1-1
V: TRBV6-5
CDR3: CASSNRGQNTEAFF
DNA: TGTGCCAGCAGTAACAGGGGGCAGAACACTGAAGCTTTCTTT

D: TRBD2
size: -
J: TRBJ2-2
V: TRBV5-1
CDR3: CASSSAGGPVTGELFF
DNA: TGCGCCAGCAGCTCAGCGGGAGGGCCTGTCACCGGGGAGCTGTTTTTT

D: -
size: -
J: TRBJ2-7
V: TRBV5-1
CDR3: CASSLTVTYEQYF
DNA: TGCGCCAGCAGCTTAACTGTTACCTACGAGCAGTACTTC

D: -
size: -
J: TRBJ1-2
V: TRBV7-5
CDR3: CVRSPPGGRGHHGYTF
DNA: TGTGTCAGAAGCCCTCCCGGGGGCAGGGGGCATCATGGCTACACCTTC

D: -
size: -
J: TRBJ2-7
V: TRBV5-6
CDR3: CASSLRRTRYEQYF
DNA: TGTGCCAGCAGCTTGCGGCGTACCCGATACGAGCAGTACTTC

D: TRBD1
size: -
J: TRBJ1-1
V: TRBV18
CDR3: CASSPPDRGNTEAFF
DNA: TGTGCCAGCTCACCACCGGACAGGGGGAACACTGAAGCTTTCTTT

D: -
size: once
J: TRBJ2-3
V: TRBV28
CDR3: CASSLGATLASDTQYF
DNA: TGTGCCAGCAGTTTGGGGGCGACATTGGCGTCAGATACGCAGTATTTT

D: TRBD2
size: -
J: TRBJ2-1
V: TRBV5-1
CDR3: CASSFASGAYNEQFF
DNA: TGCGCCAGCAGCTTCGCGAGCGGGGCCTACAATGAGCAGTTCTTC

D: TRBD2
size: -
J: TRBJ2-7
V: TRBV4-1
CDR3: CASSQLAGGVYEQYF
DNA: TGCGCCAGCAGCCAACTAGCGGGAGGCGTCTACGAGCAGTACTTC

D: -
size: few
J: TRBJ1-5
V: TRBV19
CDR3: CASSLVPVSNQPQHF
DNA: TGTGCCAGTAGTCTCGTGCCCGTCTCCAATCAGCCCCAGCATTTT

D: TRBD1
size: -
J: TRBJ1-2
V: TRBV7-9
CDR3: CASSPRDSPNYGYTF
DNA: TGTGCCAGCAGCCCTCGGGACAGCCCTAACTATGGCTACACCTTC

D: -
size: -
J: TRBJ2-3
V: TRBV19
CDR3: CASSWGEPSTDTQYF
DNA: TGTGCCAGTAGTTGGGGGGAACCTAGCACAGATACGCAGTATTTT

D: -
size: -
J: TRBJ2-5
V: TRBV19
CDR3: CASNPLWGTQETQYF
DNA: TGTGCCAGTAACCCTCTTTGGGGGACCCAAGAGACCCAGTACTTC

D: -
size: -
J: TRBJ2-2
V: TRBV18
CDR3: CASSPVREPGELFF
DNA: TGTGCCAGCTCGCCTGTCCGGGAGCCCGGGGAGCTGTTTTTT

D: TRBD2
size: -
J: TRBJ2-1
V: TRBV5-1
CDR3: CASRNGLAGVVDEQFF
DNA: TGCGCCAGCAGAAATGGACTAGCGGGAGTGGTAGATGAGCAGTTCTTC

D: -
size: -
J: TRBJ1-4
V: TRBV10-2
CDR3: CASRDRQGLREKLFF
DNA: TGCGCCAGCAGGGACCGTCAGGGGCTGCGGGAAAAACTGTTTTTT

D: -
size: -
J: TRBJ2-7
V: TRBV14
CDR3: CASMYRAGHEQYF
DNA: TGTGCCAGCATGTACCGAGCAGGGCACGAGCAGTACTTC

D: -
size: -
J: TRBJ2-4
V: TRBV28
CDR3: CASSFLSAEAKNIQYF
DNA: TGTGCCAGCAGTTTTTTATCTGCAGAAGCCAAAAACATTCAGTACTTC

D: -
size: -
J: TRBJ2-5
V: TRBV25-1
CDR3: CASSRGRETQYF
DNA: TGTGCCAGCAGTAGAGGCAGGGAGACCCAGTACTTC

D: -
size: -
J: TRBJ2-5
V: TRBV7-2
CDR3: CASSHRRRTTRETQYF
DNA: TGTGCCAGCAGCCACCGACGGCGGACAACGAGGGAGACCCAGTACTTC

D: -
size: -
J: TRBJ1-5
V: TRBV28
CDR3: CASRTATWPQHF
DNA: TGTGCCAGCCGGACCGCGACTTGGCCCCAGCATTTT

D: TRBD1
size: -
J: TRBJ2-5
V: TRBV5-1
CDR3: CASSQTGAQETQYF
DNA: TGCGCCAGCAGCCAGACAGGGGCCCAAGAGACCCAGTACTTC

D: -
size: -
J: TRBJ1-4
V: TRBV7-9
CDR3: CASSLGALGEKLFF
DNA: TGTGCCAGCAGCTTAGGGGCTTTGGGCGAAAAACTGTTTTTT

D: -
size: -
J: TRBJ2-6
V: TRBV7-9
CDR3: CASSARYSSGANVLTF
DNA: TGTGCCAGCAGCGCCCGATACTCCTCTGGGGCCAACGTCCTGACTTTC